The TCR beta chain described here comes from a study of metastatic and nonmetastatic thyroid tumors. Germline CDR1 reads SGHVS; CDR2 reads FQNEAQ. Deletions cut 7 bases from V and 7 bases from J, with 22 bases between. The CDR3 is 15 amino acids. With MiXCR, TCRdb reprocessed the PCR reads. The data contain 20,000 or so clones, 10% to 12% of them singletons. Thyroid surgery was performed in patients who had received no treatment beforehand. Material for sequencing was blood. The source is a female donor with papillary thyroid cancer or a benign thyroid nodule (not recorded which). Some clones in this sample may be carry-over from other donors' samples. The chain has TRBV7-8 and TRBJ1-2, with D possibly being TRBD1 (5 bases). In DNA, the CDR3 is TGTGCCAGCATCCTCCGGGACCCCGGGCTGGGTGGCTACACCTTC. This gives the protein CASILRDPGLGGYTF.